Below, one T cell receptor (beta chain) is given with its context. What antigen it recognizes has not been identified. The sample holds no much larger clone one base away, and base qualities are not on file. The data are from a study of type 1 and type 2 diabetes patients (dated by TCRdb to about 2016). For the wider study: Eight or nine type 1 diabetes patients, a few type 2 diabetes patients and roughly six nondiabetic controls, all recruited in China, made up the cohort. When approximately 20-cycle amplification was compared with approximately 25-cycle amplification, V gene usage looked similar, suggesting that primer efficiencies were similar and PCR bias was random. Across the study, CD4+ and CD8+ T cells were positively selected from PBMCs using CD4 or CD8 MicroBeads on MACS columns. TCRbeta libraries were sequenced paired-end on Illumina HiSeq 2000 or MiSeq instruments. The study used high-throughput sequencing to profile TCRbeta repertoires and compare individuals with type 1 diabetes, type 2 diabetes and no diabetes. Type 2 diabetes patients served as a disease comparison group for the type 1 diabetes patients. Altogether, 18,976,912 paired-end reads were produced across the whole study.

CDR1 and CDR2 were assigned from the germline V gene as SGDLS and YYNGEE. Including the terminal cysteine and phenylalanine, the CDR3 comprises 13 residues. CDR3 DNA is the only sequence kept; it has 39 bases, read in frame from the first base. Germline trimming: 3 bases from V, 11 bases from J; junction bases outside gene matches: 8. On the study overall, not on this receptor specifically: Type 2 diabetes repertoires showed high diversity, significantly greater than type 1 diabetes repertoires in both CD4+ and CD8+ T cells. Type 2 diabetes patients had few highly-expanded CD4+ clones (median one), and those clones made up a median approximately 4% of reads. Highly correlated V and J gene usage patterns were observed for type 2 diabetes and control samples, with an average of roughly 0.97 between samples. The study groups were not matched for age and gender, which could possibly have biased interpretation. Because only a limited number of T2D and control samples were sequenced, some T1D-only HECs might also appear in more T2D or control samples.

Standard classification criteria for type 1 or type 2 diabetes were met by all diabetic patients, and glucose and C-peptide were assessed by WHO-recommended methods. Donors with other autoimmune diseases or infections within the previous four weeks were excluded from participation. Roughly 10 milliliters of peripheral blood were collected from each participant. LymphoPrep density separation was used to isolate PBMCs. TCRdb shows the sequencer as Illumina MiSeq. For TCRbeta CDR3 amplification, the template was genomic DNA taken from the sorted T cell subsets. Multiplex PCR with 30 forward and 13 reverse primers amplified the TCRbeta CDR3 region. PCR products were purified with AMPure XP beads, after which indices and adaptors were added in a second 25-cycle PCR. Before sequencing, the libraries were purified from gel with the QIAquick Gel Extraction Kit. The paper's data handling went like this. Paired-end reads were merged with FLASH and aligned to IMGT V, D and J germline references using IgBLAST. Reads with below 70% alignment identity to germline references were discarded, leaving 11,114,426 reads study-wide. CDR3 boundaries, reading frame and productivity were assigned according to IMGT definitions. Highly-expanded clones were defined as clones making up 1% or more of reads, and normalized Shannon entropy was used to measure diversity. Unpaired two-tailed t-tests were used to test for differences in Shannon entropy between groups. The public reads were reanalyzed by TCRdb: fastp trimming at Q25, MiXCR alignment, in-frame beta chains only. CDR3 protein duplicates are merged, each entry listing the most common genes and DNA. These V and J calls originate from TCRdb's pipeline instead of the authors' own analysis. The sample table contains 250,000 or so distinct CDR3 sequences; only one count was recorded for approximately 50% of them. Together, the top ten hold approximately 15% of the sample.

In this chain, TRBV9 is recombined with TRBJ1-1; TRBD1 agrees with 9 junctional bases. Material for sequencing was peripheral blood mononuclear cells (PBMCs). The TCR originated in a man aged 18-30 years with type 2 diabetes. Here the CDR3 is given as CASSGIQGATAFF. The DNA reads TGTGCCAGCAGCGGGATACAGGGGGCTACCGCTTTCTTT.